This T cell receptor (beta chain) derives from a study of blood T cell repertoires in COVID-19. Study summary: Both acute and convalescent COVID-19 samples were obtained from the United States, Italy and Spain.

Repertoires were generated with immunoSEQ multiplex PCR, while TCRdb's copy carries only in-frame clones and drops some. The sample carries over 150,000 clones, around 84% recorded once. J lost 8 bases, V lost 1 base, and 11 bases had no gene match. This CDR3 has 18 residues. Germline assignment: CDR1 KGHSH and CDR2 LQKENI. Material: PBMCs or T cells enriched from blood (not recorded which). The chain employs TRBV18 and TRBJ1-6; 10 bases map to TRBD1. This receptor was identified in a woman in her 30s who had recovered from COVID-19. The CDR3 DNA follows: TGTGCCAGCTCACCACAAGGACCCGGGACAGGGGTTTATTCACCCCTCCACTTT. It specifies CASSPQGPGTGVYSPLHF. The complete variable domain, with remaining parts taken from reference TRBV18 and TRBJ1-6, reads NAGVMQNPRHLVRRRGQEARLRCSPMKGHSHVYWYRQLPEEGLKFMVYLQKENIIDESGMPKERFSAEFPKEGPSILRIQQVVRGDSAAYFCASSPQGPGTGVYSPLHFGNGTRLTVT.